The 10 T cell receptor beta chains below were found in one sample sequenced in a study of a mutant IDH1 vaccine in newly diagnosed glioma. What these receptors recognize is not known. The protocol was immunoSEQ multiplex PCR, while the TCRdb copy is restricted to in-frame clones and leaves out a portion. This table has under 30,000 clones, 84% appearing once. The time point denotes: week 47, end of study. The investigators gave 300 ug of mutant IDH1 20-mer peptide in each vaccine dose, together with topical imiquimod. The sample consisted of PBMCs, taken from a glioma patient whose treatment included an IDH1 peptide vaccine. These receptors came from a man in his forties with glioma.

V gene TRBV7-9 combines with J gene TRBJ2-7; TRBD2 matches 12 bases. The CDR3 is made up of 19 amino acids. Germline CDR1 and CDR2: SEHNR and FQNEAQ (reference sequence). Trimming took 2 bases from V and 5 from J; bases not matched to a gene: 16. The CDR3 DNA sequence: TGTGCCAGCAGCTTATATACCATGACTAGCGGGAGTAGTATCCACGAGCAGTACTTC. Translating gives CASSLYTMTSGSSIHEQYF.

In this sample, this clone turned up a few times. CDR3 region: CAISGQQGFSGNTIYF. For the CDR3, the DNA is TGTGCCATCAGTGGCCAACAGGGGTTCTCTGGAAACACCATATATTTT. The chain joins TRBV10-3 to TRBJ1-3; the match to TRBD1 covers 7 bases. Germline V gene sequence: CDR1 ENHRY, CDR2 SYGVKD. The CDR3 loop spans 16 amino acids. The trim removed 4 bases at V and 0 bases at J, leaving 6 bases unmatched.

The rearrangement uses TRBV6-1 and TRBJ2-7, with 7 bases identical to TRBD1. CDR1 is MNHNS, CDR2 SASEGT, per germline. The CDR3 length is 13 residues. The trim removed 5 bases at V and 4 bases at J, leaving 5 bases unmatched. CDR3 in DNA: TGTGCCAGCAGTCAGGGGGTAGAGTACGAGCAGTACTTC. This gives the protein CASSQGVEYEQYF.

This rearrangement joins TRBV18 to TRBJ2-7; D ambiguous. Trimming shortened V by 3 bases and J by 2 bases, and 5 bases separated the two germline ends. CDR3 size: 12 residues. Germline CDR1 reads KGHSH; CDR2 reads LQKENI. Written as DNA, the CDR3 is TGTGCCAGCTCACCTGAGCCCTACGAGCAGTACTTC. Its protein product is CASSPEPYEQYF.

This clone was found once. J is TRBJ2-7 and V is TRBV6-5; 11 bases match TRBD1. With 6 bases clipped from V and 4 bases from J, the junction kept 8 bases outside the gene matches. This CDR3 comprises 15 residues. Germline CDR1 and CDR2: MNHEY and SVGAGI. CDR3 nucleotide sequence: TGTGCCAGCAGCTTCTGGACAGGGGGCCTTTACGAGCAGTACTTC. This sequence encodes CASSFWTGGLYEQYF.

This rearrangement joins TRBV19 to TRBJ1-5; D possibly corresponds to TRBD1 (5 bases). The germline gives CDR1 LNHDA, CDR2 SQIVND (reference sequence). Trimming removed 3 bases at V and 1 base at J, with 10 bases between. The length of the CDR3 is 15 residues. CDR3 residues: CASSIYRDSNQPQHF. In nucleotides, the CDR3 is TGTGCCAGTAGTATCTACCGGGACAGCAATCAGCCCCAGCATTTT.

This clone was seen once. The chain joins TRBV10-3 to TRBJ1-3, with 10 bases that match TRBD1. Germline CDR1 and CDR2: ENHRY and SYGVKD. V dropped 10 bases and J dropped 4; count of bases not matched to a gene: 13. The CDR3 covers 16 residues. The CDR3 coding sequence is TGTGCCACTTTTAAACCGGGACAGGGGAACGGAAACACCATATATTTT. This sequence encodes CATFKPGQGNGNTIYF.

This clone was counted once. The chain links TRBV2 to TRBJ1-1; possibly TRBD1 for D (5 bases). The CDR3 is 14 residues long. Trimming shortened V by 0 bases and J by 3 bases, and 8 bases separated the two germline ends. The V gene's germline CDR1 is SNHLY and CDR2 FYNNEI. The CDR3 DNA follows: TGTGCCAGCAGTGAAGCTTCAGGGTACACTGAAGCTTTCTTT. This codes for CASSEASGYTEAFF. Looking up the rest from reference TRBV2 and TRBJ1-1 gives the full variable domain: EPEVTQTPSHQVTQMGQEVILRCVPISNHLYFYWYRQILGQKVEFLVSFYNNEISEKSEIFDDQFSVERPDGSNFTLKIRSTKLEDSAMYFCASSEASGYTEAFFGQGTRLTVV.

The chain joins TRBV6-1 to TRBJ2-7, with D tentatively TRBD2 (5 bases). The CDR3 totals 14 residues. CDR1 and CDR2 from the germline V gene are MNHNS and SASEGT. The ends were cut back, 7 bases at V and 3 bases at J, with 16 bases in the middle. This chain's CDR3 is CASKPLGRGYEQYF. CDR3 DNA sequence: TGTGCCAGCAAACCCCTTGGACGGGGCTACGAGCAGTACTTC.

The chain couples TRBV10-1 to TRBJ2-4, with a tentative D call TRBD2 (5 bases). The CDR3 loop spans 13 amino acids. Germline V gives CDR1 WNHNN, CDR2 SYGVQD (reference sequence). V lost 1 base, J lost 5 bases, and 6 bases lay in between. CDR3: CASSELRENIQYF. DNA of the CDR3: TGCGCCAGCAGTGAGTTGAGGGAAAACATTCAGTACTTC.